These 14 T cell receptor beta chains originate from one sample sequenced in a study of blood T cell repertoires in COVID-19. Assay used: immunoSEQ multiplex PCR; TCRdb lists only in-frame clones, some missing. This sample carries about 250,000 clones, approximately 88% of them seen once, and the ten largest clones take just under 0.95%. Specimen: peripheral blood. The source is a woman aged 40 to 50 who had recovered from COVID-19.

The J gene is TRBJ2-6, the V gene TRBV3-1 (or the pseudogene TRBV3-2); TRBD1 matches 7 bases. Germline loops: CDR1 LGHDT, CDR2 YNNKEL (reference sequence). This CDR3 contains 14 residues. DNA for the CDR3: TGTGGAACCCGGGACAGCTCTGGGGCCAACGTCCTGACTTTC. Amino acid sequence: CGTRDSSGANVLTF.

The CDR3 sequence is CATAEATNEKLFF. DNA of the CDR3: TGTGCCACCGCCGAGGCAACTAATGAAAAACTGTTTTTT. The V and J genes are TRBV19 and TRBJ1-4, with D unresolved. V dropped 10 bases and J dropped 0 bases, with 9 bases sitting between them. The germline V gene encodes CDR1 LNHDA and CDR2 SQIVND (reference sequence). The CDR3 runs to 13 residues. Based on the CDR3 plus reference TRBV19 and TRBJ1-4, the full variable domain is DGGITQSPKYLFRKEGQNVTLSCEQNLNHDAMYWYRQDPGQGLRLIYYSQIVNDFQKGDIAEGYSVSREKKESFPLTVTSAQKNPTAFYLCATAEATNEKLFFGSGTQLSVL.

V and J are TRBV5-5 and TRBJ2-7, with D possibly being TRBD2 (5 bases). V lost 4 bases, J lost 2 bases, and 16 bases lay in between. There are 15 residues in the CDR3. Germline V CDR1 and CDR2: SGHKS, YYEKEE (reference sequence). CDR3 region: CASSPGLDGAYEQYF. DNA of the CDR3: TGTGCCAGCAGCCCGGGGTTGGACGGGGCCTACGAGCAGTACTTC.

The chain employs TRBV27 and TRBJ1-2; 7 bases are a match to TRBD1. V shed 4 bases and J 7 bases; nucleotides not matched to a gene: 12. The CDR3 runs to 15 residues. CDR1 is MNHEY and CDR2 is SMNVEV in the germline V gene (reference sequence). The DNA of the CDR3 is TGTGCCAGCAGTTCAATCCCGACAGGGAATCGTGGCTACACCTTC. As protein: CASSSIPTGNRGYTF.

About this clone itself: Different DNA sequences within this sample yield the same CDR3. The CDR3 bases are TGTGCCAGTAGTTGGACGGGGGGCAATCAGCCCCAGCATTTT. Translated, it gives CASSWTGGNQPQHF. The gene calls are TRBV19 and TRBJ1-5, with D tentatively TRBD1 (5 bases). CDR3 length equals 14 residues. The V and J ends lost 5 bases and 2 bases respectively, with 10 bases between them. CDR1 is LNHDA, CDR2 SQIVND, per germline (reference sequence). Full variable domain (remainder filled in from reference TRBV19 and TRBJ1-5): DGGITQSPKYLFRKEGQNVTLSCEQNLNHDAMYWYRQDPGQGLRLIYYSQIVNDFQKGDIAEGYSVSREKKESFPLTVTSAQKNPTAFYLCASSWTGGNQPQHFGDGTRLSIL.

The chain is built from TRBV6-5 and TRBJ2-1, with TRBD2 as a possible D gene (5 bases). This CDR3 contains 15 residues. CDR1 and CDR2 from the germline V gene are MNHEY and SVGAGI. The V end was cut by 6 bases, the J end by 7 bases, with 19 bases between. The CDR3 region has the DNA TGTGCCAGCAGAAGCACCGGGCGCCCGGGGAATGAGCAGTTCTTC. Protein product: CASRSTGRPGNEQFF.

The chain joins TRBV5-1 to TRBJ2-2; no clear D gene. Germline V gene sequence: CDR1 SGHRS, CDR2 YFSETQ. This CDR3 is built from 14 residues. V was shortened by 0 bases and J by 2 bases, with 5 bases between the two germline ends. In DNA form, the CDR3 reads TGCGCCAGCAGCTTGGATCATAACACCGGGGAGCTGTTTTTT. Amino acid sequence: CASSLDHNTGELFF.

The V and J genes are TRBV10-3 and TRBJ1-1; no clear D. Germline lookup yields CDR1 ENHRY and CDR2 SYGVKD. Trimming cost V 0 bases and J 8 bases, with 10 bases left between them. This CDR3 contains 13 residues. The CDR3, as DNA: TGTGCCATCAGTGAGTCCCAGTCCCGAGAAGCTTTCTTT. This codes for CAISESQSREAFF.

The chain is built from TRBV7-9 and TRBJ1-2, with 10 nucleotides matching TRBD1. After removal of 5 bases from V and 6 bases from J, the junction contained 15 bases not matched to a gene. CDR1 is SEHNR and CDR2 is FQNEAQ in the germline V gene (reference sequence). CDR3 length: 17 amino acids. CDR3 sequence: CASSRHFPGQGPDGYTF. CDR3 bases: TGTGCCAGCAGCCGACACTTTCCGGGACAGGGGCCCGATGGCTACACCTTC.

The chain couples TRBV6-2 or TRBV6-3 to TRBJ2-1, with 8 positions matching TRBD2. After removal of 6 bases from V and 3 bases from J, the junction contained 7 bases not matched to a gene. The CDR3 is 15 residues long. Germline CDR1 MNHEY, CDR2 SVGEGT. The CDR3 DNA reads TGTGCCAGCAGCCAGGGACTAGGAAACTACAATGAGCAGTTCTTC. Translating it yields CASSQGLGNYNEQFF.

The CDR3 DNA reads TGTGCCAGTAGTAAGGGACAGGGGGCACCTGAAGCTTTCTTT. It specifies CASSKGQGAPEAFF. The chain carries TRBV19 and TRBJ1-1; 12 bases fit TRBD1. V lost 4 bases to trimming and J lost 6 bases; unmatched junction nucleotides: 3. CDR1 and CDR2 (germline): LNHDA, SQIVND (reference sequence). This CDR3 is 14 amino acids long.

This rearrangement joins TRBV5-4 to TRBJ2-3; weak D call: TRBD2 (5 bases). This CDR3 spans 14 amino acids. CDR1 is SGHNT and CDR2 is YYREEE in the germline V gene (reference sequence). Trimming pared 2 bases from V and 1 base from J, leaving 8 bases between. The CDR3 bases are TGTGCCAGCAGCTTAGCGGACGGCACAGATACGCAGTATTTT. This codes for CASSLADGTDTQYF.

The genes are TRBV19 and TRBJ2-7; 8 bases agree with TRBD1. The CDR3 loop spans 15 amino acids. Per germline, CDR1 LNHDA and CDR2 SQIVND (reference sequence). Losses at the gene ends were 6 bases for V and 5 bases for J; bases not matched to a gene: 12. CDR3 bases: TGTGCCAGTAGCCAGAAGGGGCAGGGGGCTGACGAGCAGTACTTC. Its protein product is CASSQKGQGADEQYF.

Only a few counts were recorded for this clone. The gene calls are TRBV5-1 and TRBJ2-6; D is perhaps TRBD2 (5 bases). The ends were cut back, 4 bases at V and 2 bases at J, with 16 bases in the middle. Germline lookup yields CDR1 SGHRS and CDR2 YFSETQ. The CDR3 spans 17 residues. The CDR3 spells CASSPPAGAPGANVLTF. The DNA of the CDR3 is TGCGCCAGCAGCCCGCCTGCGGGTGCCCCTGGGGCCAACGTCCTGACTTTC.